The clone carrying this TCR beta chain showed up just a few times. The antigen is not known. Trimming at V came to 0 bases and at J to 0 bases, leaving 5 bases not matched to a gene. CDR3 length: 17 amino acids. Germline CDR1 MNHEY, CDR2 SVGEGT. The sample comes from a study of T-cell reconstitution after alpha-beta-depleted transplantation in children. Study observations and caveats: A year post-transplant, T-cell counts and diversity derived mostly from newly produced T cells. Reports say that about two months after transplant, the alpha-beta T cells came out of several hundred graft clones that had expanded.

The library targeted TCRbeta and was prepared with unique molecular identifiers. In TCRdb, the PCR reads were re-called with MiXCR into one record per CDR3 protein. This table has about 240,000 distinct CDR3 sequences, 25% appearing once. Sequences were derived from PBMCs, sampled before TCRalphabeta/CD19-depleted stem cell transplant. This chain joins TRBV6-2 or TRBV6-3 and TRBJ2-1; TRBD2 aligns across 7 bases. The sequence came from a girl aged 2-9 years with Fanconi anemia, due to receive a stem cell transplant. In DNA form, the CDR3 reads TGTGCCAGCAGTTACTCACTAGCGCCGAGCTCCTACAATGAGCAGTTCTTC. It is translated as CASSYSLAPSSYNEQFF.